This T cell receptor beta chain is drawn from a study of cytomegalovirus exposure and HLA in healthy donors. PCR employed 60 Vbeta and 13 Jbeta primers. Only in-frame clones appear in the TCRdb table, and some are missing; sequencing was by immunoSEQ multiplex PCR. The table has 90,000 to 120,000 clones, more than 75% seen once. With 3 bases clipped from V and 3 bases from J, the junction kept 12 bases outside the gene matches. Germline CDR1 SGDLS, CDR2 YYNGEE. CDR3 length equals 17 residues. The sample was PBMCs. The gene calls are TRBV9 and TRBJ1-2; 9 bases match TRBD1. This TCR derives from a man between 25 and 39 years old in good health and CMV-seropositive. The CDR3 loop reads CASSGLHVRDRDYGYTF. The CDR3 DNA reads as TGTGCCAGCAGCGGACTCCACGTCCGGGACAGGGACTATGGCTACACCTTC.